This T cell receptor (beta chain) was sequenced during a study of human T cells and chemical hapten exposure. Study outcomes and limitations: Significantly more large CDR3 similarity clusters were formed by expanded TCRs than by controls.

As to time point: pre-sensitization, week 0. Treatment noted: therapeutic diphenylcyclopropenone sensitization with weekly scalp DPC. J gave up 6 bases and V 3 bases, and 6 bases lay outside the gene matches. The CDR3 is 14 residues long. CDR1 is DFQATT and CDR2 is SNEGSKA in the germline V gene (reference sequence). This clonotype was recorded a few times. As yet, its antigen is unknown. Per the study methods: A typical sample had roughly 96,000 TCRs, with roughly 23,224 to 690,600 overall. TCRdb processed the RACE reads anew with MiXCR; each CDR3 protein has one entry. None of the V and J calls come from the authors' own analysis; TCRdb made them. The data show 300,000 to 450,000 distinct CDR3 sequences, about 5.1% seen once.

Material: whole blood, obtained in connection with sensitization to the hapten diphenylcyclopropenone (DPC). This TCR was recovered from a woman between 50 and 59 years old with alopecia areata. Some clones in this sample may be carry-over from other donors' samples. The V call is TRBV20-1, the J call TRBJ2-3, with 10 bases that match TRBD1. The CDR3 bases are TGCAGTGCTAGGGGGACAGGGGTAGCCGATACGCAGTATTTT. The encoded protein is CSARGTGVADTQYF.